This paragraph reports one TCR beta chain. The sample comes from a study of sequential checkpoint blockade in melanoma. The data were produced by immunoSEQ multiplex PCR, yet TCRdb's version contains in-frame clones alone and is incomplete. The data contain roughly 36,000 clones, roughly 32% of them singletons. Regarding treatment: randomized to nivolumab then ipilimumab (arm A) or the reverse (arm B). DNA-damaging chemotherapy had not been given to any patient beforehand. The germline V and J ends were trimmed by 4 bases and 0 bases, with 9 bases remaining between them. The CDR3 loop spans 14 amino acids. Germline V gene sequence: CDR1 SGHNT, CDR2 YENEEA.

The receptor was derived from a human donor with melanoma. The chain joins TRBV11-3 to TRBJ1-1; D not resolved. The starting material was tumor tissue (inferred from file names), obtained from a patient given nivolumab and ipilimumab in sequence. In nucleotides, the CDR3 is TGTGCCAGCAGCTCATCAACCTTGAACACTGAAGCTTTCTTT. Protein: CASSSSTLNTEAFF.